The next 21 T cell receptor beta chains were all read from a single sample in a study of cytomegalovirus exposure and HLA in healthy donors. The primer mix had 60 Vbeta and 13 Jbeta primers. The repertoire was sequenced with immunoSEQ multiplex PCR; TCRdb's copy has only in-frame clones and lacks some. Of over 130,000 clones detected, approximately 85% appear once; the ten largest clones hold around 0.54%. What was sequenced was PBMCs. Receptor source: a woman aged 40 to 50 in good health and CMV-seronegative.

The genes are TRBV2 and TRBJ1-2, with 7 bases fitting TRBD1. After removal of 2 bases from V and 8 bases from J, the junction contained 8 bases not matched to a gene. From germline, CDR1 is SNHLY and CDR2 FYNNEI. This CDR3 has 14 residues. The chain's CDR3 is CASSESLGTEGYTF. The CDR3 nucleotides are TGTGCCAGCAGTGAAAGTTTGGGGACAGAGGGCTACACCTTC. Using reference TRBV2 and TRBJ1-2 for the parts outside the CDR3, the full variable domain is EPEVTQTPSHQVTQMGQEVILRCVPISNHLYFYWYRQILGQKVEFLVSFYNNEISEKSEIFDDQFSVERPDGSNFTLKIRSTKLEDSAMYFCASSESLGTEGYTFGSGTRLTVV.

With respect to this clone: An end of the junction does not agree with germline; a read error may underlie this. The chain links TRBV11-2 to TRBJ1-4, with 10 positions matching TRBD1. There are 14 residues in the CDR3. Germline V gene data show CDR1 as SGHAT and CDR2 as FQNNGV. In DNA form, the CDR3 reads TGTGCCGGCAGCTTAGGGACAGGGGAGGTAAAACTGTTTTTT. Its protein product is CAGSLGTGEVKLFF.

Points on this clone: A junction boundary mismatches the germline segment, possibly from a read error. The CDR3 protein is CSSSSHRGEKLFF. The CDR3 DNA follows: TGTTCCAGCAGCTCCCACAGGGGTGAAAAACTGTTTTTT. J is TRBJ1-4 and V is TRBV7-9, with 7 bases aligning to TRBD1. The CDR3 loop spans 13 amino acids. CDR1 and CDR2 from the germline V gene are SEHNR and FQNEAQ (reference sequence).

The chain has TRBV7-2 and TRBJ2-1; 7 bases line up with TRBD2. V trimming: 3 bases; J trimming: 15 bases; junction bases outside the gene matches: 11. This CDR3 spans 13 amino acids. The V gene's germline CDR1 is SGHTA and CDR2 FQGNSA. The CDR3 DNA is TGTGCCAGCAGCTTTATCGGTTTAGCGGGTTGGTTCTTC. Encoded protein: CASSFIGLAGWFF.

This clone turned up a few times. This chain links TRBV6-5 with TRBJ2-7; D gene unclear. The CDR3 sequence is 14 residues long. Germline assignment: CDR1 MNHEY and CDR2 SVGAGI. V shed 5 bases and J shed 3 bases, with 14 bases lying between them. The CDR3 nucleotides read TGTGCCAGCAGTGAATACCTCGGCGGCTACGAGCAGTACTTC. It specifies CASSEYLGGYEQYF.

V gene TRBV11-3 combines with J gene TRBJ2-3; TRBD2 matches 8 bases. Germline loops: CDR1 SGHNT, CDR2 YENEEA. J was trimmed by 2 bases and V by 5 bases; bases with no gene match: 15. The CDR3 totals 18 residues. CDR3 in DNA: TGTGCCAGCAGCCCCGGAGGATGGAGCGGGAGTTTCACAGATACGCAGTATTTT. This codes for CASSPGGWSGSFTDTQYF. The full variable domain, in which reference TRBV11-3 and TRBJ2-3 provide the parts outside the CDR3, is EAGVVQSPRYKIIEKKQPVAFWCNPISGHNTLYWYLQNLGQGPELLIRYENEEAVDDSQLPKDRFSAERLKGVDSTLKIQPAELGDSAVYLCASSPGGWSGSFTDTQYFGPGTRLTVL.

This clone appeared a single time. The V gene is TRBV28, the J gene TRBJ2-3, with 8 bases lining up with TRBD1. From germline, CDR1 is MDHEN and CDR2 SYDVKM. The CDR3 consists of 14 residues. V lost 8 bases to trimming and J lost 5 bases; unmatched junction nucleotides: 9. The CDR3 DNA follows: TGTGCCAGCGTACAGGGGGTTGTAAGAGATACGCAGTATTTT. It encodes CASVQGVVRDTQYF.

This sequence joins TRBV5-4 and TRBJ2-7; the match to TRBD1 covers 8 bases. Germline loops: CDR1 SGHNT, CDR2 YYREEE (reference sequence). Trimming took 4 bases from V and 2 from J; bases not matched to a gene: 8. This CDR3 spans 15 amino acids. CDR3 DNA: TGTGCCAGCAGCGGGGGTCAGGGGGCAGCCTACGAGCAGTACTTC. Amino acid sequence: CASSGGQGAAYEQYF.

CDR3 residues: CAWRTGTGADEQFF. In DNA form, the CDR3 reads TGTGCCTGGAGGACGGGGACAGGTGCGGATGAGCAGTTCTTC. The V gene is TRBV30, the J gene TRBJ2-1; 8 bases are a match to TRBD1. This CDR3 contains 14 residues. With 3 bases clipped from V and 8 bases from J, the junction kept 9 bases outside the gene matches. CDR1 is GTSNPN and CDR2 is SVGIG in the germline V gene (reference sequence).

Only one count was recorded for this clone. Here the CDR3 reads CASSLWSTLTGELFF. The CDR3 region has the DNA TGTGCCAGCAGTTTATGGTCCACCCTAACCGGGGAGCTGTTTTTT. This chain joins TRBV27 and TRBJ2-2, with unresolved D. V lost 1 base to trimming and J lost 5 bases, with 11 bases between them. The CDR3 loop spans 15 amino acids. Looked up from germline, CDR1 is MNHEY and CDR2 is SMNVEV (reference sequence).

The rearrangement joins TRBV7-2 to TRBJ2-5; 12 bases align to TRBD2. This CDR3 comprises 15 residues. Germline lookup yields CDR1 SGHTA and CDR2 FQGNSA. V lost 2 bases to trimming and J lost 7 bases; unmatched junction nucleotides: 5. The CDR3 region is CASSLSSGREGTQYF. CDR3 nucleotides: TGTGCCAGCAGCTTATCTAGCGGGAGGGAAGGGACCCAGTACTTC.

This clone was picked up one time. The chain links TRBV2 to TRBJ2-3, with 13 positions matching TRBD2. This CDR3 comprises 15 residues. Trimming removed 6 bases from V and 8 bases from J; junction bases left unmatched: 8. Germline V gene sequence: CDR1 SNHLY, CDR2 FYNNEI. The CDR3, as DNA: TGTGCCAGCAGGCCCGGACTAGCGGGAGCAGGTACGCAGTATTTT. This sequence encodes CASRPGLAGAGTQYF. The full variable domain, with the rest looked up from reference TRBV2 and TRBJ2-3, is EPEVTQTPSHQVTQMGQEVILRCVPISNHLYFYWYRQILGQKVEFLVSFYNNEISEKSEIFDDQFSVERPDGSNFTLKIRSTKLEDSAMYFCASRPGLAGAGTQYFGPGTRLTVL.

The V and J genes are TRBV4-1 and TRBJ2-1; D is possibly TRBD2 (5 bases). From germline, CDR1 is MGHRA and CDR2 YSYEKL. Trimming stripped 1 base from V and 8 bases from J, with 18 bases between. The CDR3 is 16 residues long. This chain's CDR3 is CASSQATDWTSDEQFF. The CDR3, as DNA: TGCGCCAGCAGCCAAGCCACGGACTGGACCAGCGATGAGCAGTTCTTC.

The chain carries TRBV14 and TRBJ2-1; 12 nucleotides agree with TRBD2. The CDR3 is 16 residues long. Germline lookup yields CDR1 SGHDN and CDR2 FVKESK. The V gene end was trimmed by 2 bases and the J gene end by 10 bases; junction bases not matched to a gene: 9. The CDR3 sequence: CASSQLTSGRPGEQFF. The CDR3, as DNA: TGTGCCAGCAGCCAACTCACTAGCGGGAGGCCGGGGGAGCAGTTCTTC.

CDR3 protein: CASSRVGAQETQYF. DNA of the CDR3: TGCGCCAGCTCAAGGGTGGGGGCGCAAGAGACCCAGTACTTC. The chain joins TRBV5-1 to TRBJ2-5; possible D gene TRBD1, 6 bases. The germline gives CDR1 SGHRS, CDR2 YFSETQ. The CDR3 is 14 residues long. Trimming pared 7 bases from V and 2 bases from J, leaving 15 bases between.

This chain links TRBV21-1 with TRBJ2-7; TRBD2 is the table's D call, not checked against the DNA. TRBV21-1 is designated a pseudogene. The CDR3 covers 17 residues. The CDR3 reads CASSEQYGLAAVYEQYF. The DNA for the CDR3 is TGTGCCAGCAGCGAACAGTACGGACTAGCGGCGGTCTACGAGCAGTACTTC.

The gene calls are TRBV4-1 and TRBJ2-7; 7 bases are shared with TRBD2. J gave up 12 bases and V 4 bases, and 12 bases lay outside the gene matches. The length of the CDR3 is 13 residues. Germline V CDR1 and CDR2: MGHRA, YSYEKL. This chain's CDR3 is CASSPFPAGRRYF. In nucleotides, the CDR3 is TGCGCCAGCAGCCCCTTCCCAGCGGGACGCCGGTACTTC.

The V and J genes are TRBV7-2 and TRBJ2-4, with TRBD1 identical over 8 bases. CDR1 and CDR2 (germline): SGHTA, FQGNSA. V trimming: 4 bases; J trimming: 4 bases; junction bases outside the gene matches: 6. The CDR3 totals 15 residues. In DNA form, the CDR3 reads TGTGCCAGCAGCTCCCCAGACAGGGGTAAAAACATTCAGTACTTC. Amino acid sequence: CASSSPDRGKNIQYF. The variable domain in full, completed from reference TRBV7-2 and TRBJ2-4, reads GAGVSQSPSNKVTEKGKDVELRCDPISGHTALYWYRQSLGQGLEFLIYFQGNSAPDKSGLPSDRFSAERTGGSVSTLTIQRTQQEDSAVYLCASSSPDRGKNIQYFGAGTRLSVL.

V is TRBV23-1 and J is TRBJ1-5, with 10 bases matching TRBD1. TRBV23-1 has ORF status, its function being uncertain. V shed 2 bases and J 1 base; nucleotides not matched to a gene: 5. The CDR3 is made up of 17 amino acids. As DNA, the CDR3 is TGCGCCAGCAGTCAAAGGGACAGGGGACCCAGCAATCAGCCCCAGCATTTT. It encodes CASSQRDRGPSNQPQHF.

This chain joins TRBV6-6 and TRBJ2-3, with D perhaps TRBD2 (5 bases). The CDR3 is 14 amino acids. V lost 7 bases to trimming and J lost 2 bases, with 13 bases between them. The V gene's germline CDR1 is MNHNY and CDR2 SVGAGI (reference sequence). The CDR3 spells CASKVGRDTDTQYF. The CDR3 DNA follows: TGTGCCAGCAAGGTGGGGAGAGACACAGATACGCAGTATTTT.

Here the CDR3 DNA reads TGCAGCGTTACAGAGAACTATGGCTACACCTTC. Translated: CSVTENYGYTF. The chain combines TRBV29-1 with TRBJ1-2; unclear D gene. V was pared by 5 bases and J by 2 bases, with 6 bases between. The CDR3 runs to 11 residues. Germline CDR1 reads SQVTM; CDR2 reads ANQGSEA.